Listed below are T cell receptor beta chains from one sample, sequenced in a study of blood T cell repertoires in COVID-19. The protocol was immunoSEQ multiplex PCR, while the TCRdb copy is restricted to in-frame clones and leaves out a portion. The sample includes 150,000 to 200,000 clones, more than 70% seen only once; the top ten take 4.5% to 7.5%. Sequencing input: PBMCs or T cells enriched from blood (not recorded which). The receptors originated from a man aged 35 to 55 who had recovered from COVID-19. The CDR3 runs from the conserved cysteine through the conserved F or W. Fields, in order: D gene, V gene, J gene, clone size, CDR3 DNA, CDR3 protein. A D gene is named only where the DNA matches it firmly. Clone sizes are given selectively: once, few, many, or a class where the clone is expanded.

>NA|TRBV21-1|TRBJ2-3|NA
TGTGCCAGCAGCAAAGACAGGGGGAATGAAGATACGCAGTATTTT
CASSKDRGNEDTQYF
>TRBD2|TRBV3-1/TRBV3-2|TRBJ2-2|NA
TGTGCCAGCAGCCGGGGGACTAGCTACACCGGGGAGCTGTTTTTT
CASSRGTSYTGELFF
>TRBD1|TRBV6-5|TRBJ1-1|NA
TGTGCCAGCAGCCAGGCTTACAGGGGACCTGAAGCTTTCTTT
CASSQAYRGPEAFF
>TRBD1|TRBV7-8|TRBJ2-2|NA
TGTGCCAGCGAACTGGACAGGGGGGCCGGGGAGCTGTTTTTT
CASELDRGAGELFF
>TRBD2|TRBV2|TRBJ2-1|few
TGTGCCAGCAGTGTAGGGCTAGCGGGGCCCAATGAGCAGTTCTTC
CASSVGLAGPNEQFF
>NA|TRBV27|TRBJ1-2|NA
TGTGCCAGCAGAGACGAGGACAGCTTCTATGGCTACACCTTC
CASRDEDSFYGYTF
>TRBD2|TRBV4-1|TRBJ2-5|NA
TGCGCCAGCAGCGACGGGACTAGCGGACAAGAGACCCAGTACTTC
CASSDGTSGQETQYF
>TRBD1|TRBV12-5|TRBJ2-2|NA
TGTGCTAGTGGGGGGACAGGGGCCGGGGAGCTGTTTTTT
CASGGTGAGELFF
>NA|TRBV18|TRBJ1-1|NA
TGTGCCAGCTCACCTGATTCGGACAGGAACACTGAAGCTTTCTTT
CASSPDSDRNTEAFF
>TRBD1|TRBV27|TRBJ1-5|NA
TGTGCCATCAAGGGGACAGGGGGGAATCAGCCCCAGCATTTT
CAIKGTGGNQPQHF
>NA|TRBV7-9|TRBJ1-1|NA
TGTGCCAGCACCCCTATGATCACTGAAGCTTTCTTT
CASTPMITEAFF
>NA|TRBV18|TRBJ1-3|NA
TGTGCCAGCTCACGGATCCCGACAGGCGACTCTGGAAACACCATATATTTT
CASSRIPTGDSGNTIYF
>NA|TRBV6-5|TRBJ1-2|once
TGTGCCAGCAGTTACTCGAGAGGGCCCCTCTATGGCTACACCTTC
CASSYSRGPLYGYTF
>TRBD1|TRBV3-1/TRBV3-2|TRBJ2-2|few
TGTGCCACATATAATGGAGGGACAGGAACCGGGGAGCTGTTTTTT
CATYNGGTGTGELFF
>NA|TRBV11-2|TRBJ1-1|NA
TGTGCCAGCAGCGCGGGGGGGGTCAATGGCACTGAAGCTTTCTTT
CASSAGGVNGTEAFF
>NA|TRBV7-2|TRBJ2-1|NA
TGTGCCAGCAGCGATTTCGGCGGGTCGCTCTACAATGAGCAGTTCTTC
CASSDFGGSLYNEQFF
>NA|TRBV9|TRBJ2-1|NA
TGTGCCAGCAGCGTAGGAAGGAGAACAGGTTACAATGAGCAGTTCTTC
CASSVGRRTGYNEQFF
>TRBD1|TRBV19|TRBJ1-2|few
TGTGCCAGTAGCAGAGACTTTGGGGACAGCCCGTTCCGTACCTTC
CASSRDFGDSPFRTF
>NA|TRBV6-5|TRBJ1-2|NA
TGTGCCAGCAGTTACAGGAGCGGCTATGGCTACACCTTC
CASSYRSGYGYTF
>TRBD1|TRBV19|TRBJ1-2|NA
TGTGCCAGTAGTAAGGACAGGGTGCGGCCTGGCTACACCTTC
CASSKDRVRPGYTF